The clone carrying this T cell receptor beta chain was seen a few times. Its cognate antigen is unknown. TCRdb analysed the RT-PCR reads with MiXCR anew, one entry per CDR3 protein. Of about 570,000 distinct CDR3 sequences in the sample, about 11% were seen once. Trimming stripped 6 bases from V and 2 bases from J, with 12 bases between. The CDR3 has 14 residues. Per the germline V gene, CDR1 is MNHEY and CDR2 is SVGEGT. The data are from a study of response to subunit inactivated influenza vaccine. Study-wide results and limits: Authors suggested each seasonal influenza vaccination recruits few new T cells.

These data also formed part of another study, on T cells expressing NK-cell markers. That paper notes: The cDNA for TCR beta came from 5'RACE template switching with UMIs. The share of CD8+ T cells held by dominant NKG2C+ clonotypes was 1.0-7.0% in six donors. It is unclear if expanded NKG2C-expressing clones target HCMV antigens.

The clonotype originates from a man aged 50 to 59 who received an inactivated influenza vaccine. The chain uses TRBV6-2 or TRBV6-3 and TRBJ2-3; maybe TRBD1 (5 bases). Sequencing was performed on PBMCs from blood, taken on the day of vaccination. The CDR3 is CASRKGADTDTQYF. The CDR3 DNA is TGTGCCAGCAGAAAAGGGGCCGACACAGATACGCAGTATTTT.